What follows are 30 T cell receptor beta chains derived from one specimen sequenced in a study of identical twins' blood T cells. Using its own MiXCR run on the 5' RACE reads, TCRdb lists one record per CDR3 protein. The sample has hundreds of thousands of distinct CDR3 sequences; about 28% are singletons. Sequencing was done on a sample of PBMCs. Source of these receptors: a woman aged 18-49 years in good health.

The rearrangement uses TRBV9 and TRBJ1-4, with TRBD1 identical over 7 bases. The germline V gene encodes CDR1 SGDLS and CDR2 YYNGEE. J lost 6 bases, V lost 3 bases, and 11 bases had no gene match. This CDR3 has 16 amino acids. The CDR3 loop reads CASSEAGTALYEKLFF. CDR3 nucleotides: TGTGCCAGCAGCGAGGCCGGGACAGCACTCTATGAAAAACTGTTTTTT.

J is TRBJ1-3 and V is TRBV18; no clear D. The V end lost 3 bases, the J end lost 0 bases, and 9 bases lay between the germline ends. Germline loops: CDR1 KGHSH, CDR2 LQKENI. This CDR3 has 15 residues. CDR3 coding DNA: TGTGCCAGCTCACCTACGAGGAACTCTGGAAACACCATATATTTT. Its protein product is CASSPTRNSGNTIYF.

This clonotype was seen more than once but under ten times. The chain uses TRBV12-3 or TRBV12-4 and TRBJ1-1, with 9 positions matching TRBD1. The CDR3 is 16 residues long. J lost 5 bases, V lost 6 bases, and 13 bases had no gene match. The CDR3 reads CASSHGTGQGKTEAFF. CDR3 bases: TGTGCCAGCAGCCACGGAACGGGACAGGGTAAAACTGAAGCTTTCTTT.

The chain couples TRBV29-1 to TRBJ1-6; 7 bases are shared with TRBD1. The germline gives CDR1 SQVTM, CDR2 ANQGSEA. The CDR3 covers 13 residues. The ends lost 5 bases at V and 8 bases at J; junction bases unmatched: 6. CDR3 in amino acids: CSVRTGGYSPLHF. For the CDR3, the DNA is TGCAGCGTTCGGACAGGCGGATATTCACCCCTCCACTTT.

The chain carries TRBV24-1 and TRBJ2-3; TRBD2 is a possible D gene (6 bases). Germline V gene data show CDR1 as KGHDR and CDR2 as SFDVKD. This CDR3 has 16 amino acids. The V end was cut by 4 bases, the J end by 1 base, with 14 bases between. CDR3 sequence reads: CATSEAGSSGTDTQYF. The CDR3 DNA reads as TGTGCCACCAGTGAAGCCGGGTCTAGCGGCACAGATACGCAGTATTTT.

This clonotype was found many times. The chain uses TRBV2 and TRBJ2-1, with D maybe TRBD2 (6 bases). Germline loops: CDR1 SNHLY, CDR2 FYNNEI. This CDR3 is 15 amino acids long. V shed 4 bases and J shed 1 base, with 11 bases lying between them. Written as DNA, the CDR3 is TGTGCCAGCAGTGTCGGGGGAAGGTCCTACAATGAGCAGTTCTTC. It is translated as CASSVGGRSYNEQFF.

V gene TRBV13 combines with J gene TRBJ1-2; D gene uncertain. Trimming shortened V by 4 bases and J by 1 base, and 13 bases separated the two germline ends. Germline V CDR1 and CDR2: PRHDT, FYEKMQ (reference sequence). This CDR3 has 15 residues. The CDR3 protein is CASSSSPGNNYGYTF. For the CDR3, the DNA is TGTGCCAGCAGCTCTTCCCCCGGGAATAACTATGGCTACACCTTC.

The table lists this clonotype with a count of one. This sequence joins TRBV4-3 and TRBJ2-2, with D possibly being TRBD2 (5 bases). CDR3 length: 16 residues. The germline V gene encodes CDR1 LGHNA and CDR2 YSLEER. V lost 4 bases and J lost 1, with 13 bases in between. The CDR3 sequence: CASSLGSVGNTGELFF. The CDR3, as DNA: TGCGCCAGCAGCCTTGGGAGCGTGGGGAACACCGGGGAGCTGTTTTTT.

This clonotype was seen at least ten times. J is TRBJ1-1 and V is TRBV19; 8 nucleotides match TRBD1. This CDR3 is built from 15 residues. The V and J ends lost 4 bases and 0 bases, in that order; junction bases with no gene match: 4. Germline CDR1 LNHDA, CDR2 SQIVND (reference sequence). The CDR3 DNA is TGTGCCAGTAGTACAGGGGGCGCGATGAACACTGAAGCTTTCTTT. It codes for CASSTGGAMNTEAFF.

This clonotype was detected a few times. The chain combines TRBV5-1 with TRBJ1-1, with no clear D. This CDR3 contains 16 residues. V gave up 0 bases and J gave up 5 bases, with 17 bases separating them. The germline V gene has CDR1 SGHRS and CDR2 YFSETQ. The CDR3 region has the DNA TGCGCCAGCAGCTTGGCGGGTGTTCTGTTGGGGACTGAAGCTTTCTTT. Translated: CASSLAGVLLGTEAFF.

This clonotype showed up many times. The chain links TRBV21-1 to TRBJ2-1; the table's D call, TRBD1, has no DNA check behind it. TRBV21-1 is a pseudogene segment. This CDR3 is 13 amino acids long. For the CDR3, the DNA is TGTGCCAGCAGCAAGACAGGGGACAATGAGCAGTTCTTC. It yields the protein CASSKTGDNEQFF.

The CDR3 sequence: CSARGGLVGNEQFF. DNA of the CDR3: TGCAGTGCTAGAGGGGGACTAGTCGGCAATGAGCAGTTCTTC. This rearrangement joins TRBV20-1 to TRBJ2-1, with TRBD2 identical over 8 bases. The CDR3 is 14 amino acids. Germline V lookup: CDR1 DFQATT, CDR2 SNEGSKA (reference sequence). V lost 1 base to trimming and J lost 6 bases; unmatched junction nucleotides: 5.

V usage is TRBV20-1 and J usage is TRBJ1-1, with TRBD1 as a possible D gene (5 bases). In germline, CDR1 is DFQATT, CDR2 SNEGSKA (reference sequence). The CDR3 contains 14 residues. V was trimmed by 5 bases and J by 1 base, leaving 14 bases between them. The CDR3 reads CSAFRGGGNTEAFF. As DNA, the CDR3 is TGCAGTGCTTTCCGCGGGGGGGGGAACACTGAAGCTTTCTTT.

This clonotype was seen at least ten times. The CDR3 region is CASSEQGTSLETFF. For the CDR3, the DNA is TGTGCCAGCAGTGAACAGGGCACATCCCTTGAGACTTTCTTT. The J gene is TRBJ1-1, the V gene TRBV2, with D possibly being TRBD1 (5 bases). Trimming pared 2 bases from V and 12 bases from J, leaving 19 bases between. Germline V gene lookup returns CDR1 SNHLY and CDR2 FYNNEI. The CDR3 extends over 14 amino acids.

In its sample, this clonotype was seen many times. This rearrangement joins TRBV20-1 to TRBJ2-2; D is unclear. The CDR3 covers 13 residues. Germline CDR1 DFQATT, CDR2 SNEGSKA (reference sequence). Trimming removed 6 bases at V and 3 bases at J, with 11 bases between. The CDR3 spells CSAPGDHTGELFF. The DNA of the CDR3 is TGCAGTGCCCCCGGAGACCACACCGGGGAGCTGTTTTTT.

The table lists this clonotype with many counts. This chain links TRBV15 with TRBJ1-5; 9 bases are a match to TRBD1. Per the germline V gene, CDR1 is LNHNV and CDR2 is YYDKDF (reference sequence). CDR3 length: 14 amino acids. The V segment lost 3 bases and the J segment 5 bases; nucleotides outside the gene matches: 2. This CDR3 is CATSSDRGDQPQHF. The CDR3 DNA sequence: TGTGCCACCAGCAGTGACAGGGGGGATCAGCCCCAGCATTTT.

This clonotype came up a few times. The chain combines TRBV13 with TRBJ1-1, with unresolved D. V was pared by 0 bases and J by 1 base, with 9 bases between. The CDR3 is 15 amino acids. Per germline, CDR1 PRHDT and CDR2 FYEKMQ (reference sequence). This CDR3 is CASSLGVAANTEAFF. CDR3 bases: TGTGCCAGCAGCTTAGGGGTTGCAGCGAACACTGAAGCTTTCTTT.

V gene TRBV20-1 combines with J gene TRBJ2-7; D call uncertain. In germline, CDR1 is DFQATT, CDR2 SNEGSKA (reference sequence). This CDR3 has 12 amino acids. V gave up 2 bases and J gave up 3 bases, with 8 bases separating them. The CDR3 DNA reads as TGCAGTGCTAGAAAGGGAAACTACGAGCAGTACTTC. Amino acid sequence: CSARKGNYEQYF.

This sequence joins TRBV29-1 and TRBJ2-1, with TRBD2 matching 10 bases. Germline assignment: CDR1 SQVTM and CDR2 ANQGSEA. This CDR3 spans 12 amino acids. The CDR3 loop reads CAGGLAGDSQFF. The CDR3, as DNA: TGCGCCGGTGGGCTAGCGGGAGACTCCCAGTTCTTC.

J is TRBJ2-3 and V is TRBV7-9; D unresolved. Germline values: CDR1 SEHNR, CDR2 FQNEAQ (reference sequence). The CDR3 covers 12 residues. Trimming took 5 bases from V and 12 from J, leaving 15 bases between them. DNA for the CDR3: TGTGCCAGCAGCCCCGTTGGCCCCTACCAGTATTTT. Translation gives CASSPVGPYQYF. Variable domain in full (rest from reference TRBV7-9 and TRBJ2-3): DTGVSQNPRHKITKRGQNVTFRCDPISEHNRLYWYRQTLGQGPEFLTYFQNEAQLEKSRLLSDRFSAERPKGSFSTLEIQRTEQGDSAMYLCASSPVGPYQYFGPGTRLTVL.

The CDR3 here is CASRLGGLNTGELFF. For the CDR3, the DNA is TGTGCCAGCAGATTAGGAGGGCTGAACACCGGGGAGCTGTTTTTT. The chain links TRBV3-1 to TRBJ2-2, with TRBD2 as a possible D gene (6 bases). CDR3 size: 15 residues. The germline V gene encodes CDR1 LGHDT and CDR2 YNNKEL (reference sequence). V lost 6 bases to trimming and J lost 1 base, with 12 bases between them.

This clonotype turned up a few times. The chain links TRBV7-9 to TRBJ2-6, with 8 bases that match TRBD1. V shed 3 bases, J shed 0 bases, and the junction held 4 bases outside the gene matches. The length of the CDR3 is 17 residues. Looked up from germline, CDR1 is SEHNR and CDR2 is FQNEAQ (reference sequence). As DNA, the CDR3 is TGTGCCAGCAGCTTGGGGACAGGTTTCTCTGGGGCCAACGTCCTGACTTTC. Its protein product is CASSLGTGFSGANVLTF.

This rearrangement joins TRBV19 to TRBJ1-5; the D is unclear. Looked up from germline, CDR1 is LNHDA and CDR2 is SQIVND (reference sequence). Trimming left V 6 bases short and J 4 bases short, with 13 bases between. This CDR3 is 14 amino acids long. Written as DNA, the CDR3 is TGTGCCAGTAGCCGGCCGCGGACTAATCAGCCCCAGCATTTT. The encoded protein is CASSRPRTNQPQHF.

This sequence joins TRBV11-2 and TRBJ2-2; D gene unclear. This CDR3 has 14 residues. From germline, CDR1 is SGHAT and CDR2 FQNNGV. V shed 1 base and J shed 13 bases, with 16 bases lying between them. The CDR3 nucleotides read TGTGCCAGCAGCTTAGGGCCACCGTCGATGTTGCTGTTTTTT. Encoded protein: CASSLGPPSMLLFF.

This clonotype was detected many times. The CDR3 sequence: CASSFSPTGGPQPSIIRNQPQHF. The CDR3 DNA sequence: TGTGCCAGCAGTTTCAGCCCGACAGGGGGTCCCCAACCATCAATCATACGCAATCAGCCCCAGCATTTT. The rearrangement uses TRBV28 and TRBJ1-5; TRBD1 agrees at 9 bases. From germline, CDR1 is MDHEN and CDR2 SYDVKM. CDR3 length: 23 residues. The J segment lost 2 bases and the V segment lost 3 bases, leaving 26 bases of the junction unmatched.

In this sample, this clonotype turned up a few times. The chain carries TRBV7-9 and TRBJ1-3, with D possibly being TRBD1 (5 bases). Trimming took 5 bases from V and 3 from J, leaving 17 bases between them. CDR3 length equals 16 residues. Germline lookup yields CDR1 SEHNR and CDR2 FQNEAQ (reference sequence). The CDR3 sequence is CASSGEGSGVGNTIYF. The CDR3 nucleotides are TGTGCCAGCAGCGGAGAGGGTTCGGGGGTTGGAAACACCATATATTTT.

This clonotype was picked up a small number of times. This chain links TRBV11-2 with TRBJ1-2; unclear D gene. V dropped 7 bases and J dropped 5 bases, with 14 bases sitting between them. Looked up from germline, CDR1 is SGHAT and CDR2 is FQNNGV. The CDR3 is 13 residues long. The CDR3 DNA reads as TGTGCCAGCACCCGGACGGGAATTTATGGCTACACCTTC. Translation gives CASTRTGIYGYTF. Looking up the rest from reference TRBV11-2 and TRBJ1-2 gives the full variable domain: EAGVAQSPRYKIIEKRQSVAFWCNPISGHATLYWYQQILGQGPKLLIQFQNNGVVDDSQLPKDRFSAERLKGVDSTLKIQPAKLEDSAVYLCASTRTGIYGYTFGSGTRLTVV.

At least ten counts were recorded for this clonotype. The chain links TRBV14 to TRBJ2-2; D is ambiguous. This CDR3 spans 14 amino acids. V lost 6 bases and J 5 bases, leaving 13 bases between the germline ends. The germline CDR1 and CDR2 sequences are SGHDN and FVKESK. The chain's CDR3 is CASSLNYWTGELFF. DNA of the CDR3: TGTGCCAGCAGTCTGAACTATTGGACCGGGGAGCTGTTTTTT.

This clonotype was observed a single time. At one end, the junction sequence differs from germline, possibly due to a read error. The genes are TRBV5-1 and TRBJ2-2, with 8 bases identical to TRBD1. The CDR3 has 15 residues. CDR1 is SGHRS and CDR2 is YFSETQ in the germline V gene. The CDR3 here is CASSTWTGRTGELFF. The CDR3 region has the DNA TGCGCCAGCAGCACCTGGACAGGGCGTACCGGGGAACTGTTTTTT.

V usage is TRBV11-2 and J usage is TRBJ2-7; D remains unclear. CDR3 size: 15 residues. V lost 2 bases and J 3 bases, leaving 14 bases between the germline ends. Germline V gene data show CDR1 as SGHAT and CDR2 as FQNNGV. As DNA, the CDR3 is TGTGCCAGCAGCTTATATCCCCAGGTGCACTACGAGCAGTACTTC. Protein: CASSLYPQVHYEQYF.